These T cell receptor beta chains were read from a single sample in a study of blood T cell repertoires in COVID-19. The table came from immunoSEQ multiplex PCR; TCRdb's copy has only in-frame clones and leaves some out. The data contain about 200,000 clones, about 85% of them seen just once; the ten biggest clones take up almost 5%. Sequencing was done on a sample of peripheral blood. The receptor source for this set is a woman older than 75 with acute or convalescent COVID-19. Each CDR3 is given with its conserved first and last residue. The order of the fields is clone size, V gene, J gene, D gene, CDR3 DNA, CDR3 protein. A D gene is named only where the DNA matches it firmly. Some rows have no size entry. The others give once, few or many, or a class for an expanded clone.

clone_size: -; v_call: TRBV11-2; j_call: TRBJ1-4; d_call: TRBD1; cdr3_nt: TGTGCCAGCAGTTACACAGGGGCAACTAATGAAAAACTGTTTTTT; cdr3_aa: CASSYTGATNEKLFF
clone_size: -; v_call: TRBV4-2; j_call: TRBJ2-1; d_call: TRBD2; cdr3_nt: TGTGCCAGCAGCCAGGGGAGCGGGAGTGGGCGGAATGAGCAGTTCTTC; cdr3_aa: CASSQGSGSGRNEQFF
clone_size: once; v_call: TRBV12-1; j_call: TRBJ2-2; d_call: -; cdr3_nt: TGTGCCAGCAGGAGGTCCGGGACAGGGGTGTCCGGGGAGCTGTTTTTT; cdr3_aa: CASRRSGTGVSGELFF
clone_size: -; v_call: TRBV20-1; j_call: TRBJ2-3; d_call: -; cdr3_nt: TGCAGTGCTAGTAGCTCCGGGATGGGTGGTACGCAGTATTTT; cdr3_aa: CSASSSGMGGTQYF
clone_size: -; v_call: TRBV18; j_call: TRBJ1-6; d_call: -; cdr3_nt: TGTGCCAGCTCACTAACACAGGCGATGGGTAATTCACCCCTCCACTTT; cdr3_aa: CASSLTQAMGNSPLHF
clone_size: -; v_call: TRBV18; j_call: TRBJ2-1; d_call: TRBD1; cdr3_nt: TGTGCCAGCTCATCACTGGGACAGGGGTACAATGAGCAGTTCTTC; cdr3_aa: CASSSLGQGYNEQFF
clone_size: -; v_call: TRBV6-1; j_call: TRBJ2-1; d_call: TRBD2; cdr3_nt: TGTGCCAGCAGTGGCCAACTAGCGGGAAATTACAATGAGCAGTTCTTC; cdr3_aa: CASSGQLAGNYNEQFF
clone_size: -; v_call: TRBV5-5; j_call: TRBJ2-3; d_call: TRBD2; cdr3_nt: TGTGCCAGCAGCCCTCTGACTAGCGGGGCCACAGATACGCAGTATTTT; cdr3_aa: CASSPLTSGATDTQYF
clone_size: -; v_call: TRBV6-5; j_call: TRBJ1-3; d_call: -; cdr3_nt: TGTGCCAGCAGTTCAAACTACGGCTCTGGAAACACCATATATTTT; cdr3_aa: CASSSNYGSGNTIYF
clone_size: -; v_call: TRBV3-1/TRBV3-2; j_call: TRBJ2-7; d_call: -; cdr3_nt: TGTGCCAGCAGCCCTCGGCCAGGCAAGCAGTACTTC; cdr3_aa: CASSPRPGKQYF
clone_size: -; v_call: TRBV27; j_call: TRBJ2-7; d_call: TRBD1; cdr3_nt: TGTGCCAGCAGTCCCTATGGACAGGACTACGAGCAGTACTTC; cdr3_aa: CASSPYGQDYEQYF
clone_size: -; v_call: TRBV30; j_call: TRBJ1-1; d_call: -; cdr3_nt: TGTGCCTGGACCCCCCGGACAGCGTTGAACACTGAAGCTTTCTTT; cdr3_aa: CAWTPRTALNTEAFF
clone_size: -; v_call: TRBV7-3; j_call: TRBJ2-2; d_call: TRBD1; cdr3_nt: TGTGCCAGCAGCTTAATCACAGGGGGTGGGACCGGGGAGCTGTTTTTT; cdr3_aa: CASSLITGGGTGELFF
clone_size: -; v_call: TRBV24-1; j_call: TRBJ1-1; d_call: TRBD1; cdr3_nt: TGTGCCACCAGTGACCGACAGGGAACTGAAGCTTTCTTT; cdr3_aa: CATSDRQGTEAFF
clone_size: -; v_call: TRBV18; j_call: TRBJ2-2; d_call: -; cdr3_nt: TGTGCCAGCTCACCACCTTTCGCCGGGGAGCTGTTTTTT; cdr3_aa: CASSPPFAGELFF
clone_size: -; v_call: TRBV30; j_call: TRBJ1-1; d_call: -; cdr3_nt: TGTGCCTGGAGTTTTTCGTTTTCAGGGTTCGTGAACACTGAAGCTTTCTTT; cdr3_aa: CAWSFSFSGFVNTEAFF
clone_size: -; v_call: TRBV6-5; j_call: TRBJ2-6; d_call: -; cdr3_nt: TGTGCCAGCAGTTACTCGACTCGCTCTGGGGCCAACGTCCTGACTTTC; cdr3_aa: CASSYSTRSGANVLTF
clone_size: -; v_call: TRBV5-5; j_call: TRBJ1-2; d_call: -; cdr3_nt: TGTGCCAGCAGCACCCCCCCGGGGGGGACCTATGGCTACACCTTC; cdr3_aa: CASSTPPGGTYGYTF
clone_size: -; v_call: TRBV6-5; j_call: TRBJ2-7; d_call: -; cdr3_nt: TGTGCCAGCAGAGGGGAGGTCAACGAGCAGTACTTC; cdr3_aa: CASRGEVNEQYF
clone_size: -; v_call: TRBV28; j_call: TRBJ1-3; d_call: -; cdr3_nt: TGTGCCAGCAGTTTCAGACAGATCCTAGGAAACACCATATATTTT; cdr3_aa: CASSFRQILGNTIYF
clone_size: -; v_call: TRBV28; j_call: TRBJ1-2; d_call: -; cdr3_nt: TGTGCCAGCCGCTACGGGGCGGGAGGCTATGGCTACACCTTC; cdr3_aa: CASRYGAGGYGYTF
clone_size: -; v_call: TRBV19; j_call: TRBJ2-4; d_call: TRBD2; cdr3_nt: TGTGCCAGTAGTATAGATCGGGGGGGAACCAAAAACATTCAGTACTTC; cdr3_aa: CASSIDRGGTKNIQYF